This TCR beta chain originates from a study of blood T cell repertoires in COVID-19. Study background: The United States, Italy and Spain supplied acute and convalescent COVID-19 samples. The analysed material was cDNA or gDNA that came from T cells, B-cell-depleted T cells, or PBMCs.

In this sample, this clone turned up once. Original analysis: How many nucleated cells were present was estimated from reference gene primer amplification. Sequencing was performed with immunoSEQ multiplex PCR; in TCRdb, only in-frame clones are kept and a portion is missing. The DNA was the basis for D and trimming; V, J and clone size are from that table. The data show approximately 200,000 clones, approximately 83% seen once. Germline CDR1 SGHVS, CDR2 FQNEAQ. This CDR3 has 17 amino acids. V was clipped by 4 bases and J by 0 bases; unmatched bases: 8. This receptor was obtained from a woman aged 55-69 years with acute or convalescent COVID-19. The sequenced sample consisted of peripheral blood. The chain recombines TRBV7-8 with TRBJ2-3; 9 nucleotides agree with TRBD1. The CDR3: CASSWLGQGESTDTQYF. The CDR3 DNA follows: TGTGCCAGCAGCTGGCTGGGACAGGGAGAAAGCACAGATACGCAGTATTTT.